This T cell receptor beta chain comes out of a study of CD8 T cells in Susac syndrome. V trimming: 5 bases; J trimming: 3 bases; junction bases outside the gene matches: 7. CDR1 and CDR2 from the germline V gene are SQVTM and ANQGSEA. CDR3 length: 14 amino acids. RNA was extracted with the RNeasy kit, and a quantity of about 0.45 to 1 ug was reverse transcribed using random hexamers. Multiplex immunoSEQ PCR targeted 54 Vbeta and 13 Jbeta TCR beta segments. TCRdb reprocessed the immunoSEQ multiplex PCR reads via MiXCR and lists one record per CDR3 protein. This repertoire shows roughly 190,000 distinct CDR3 sequences, 90% to 95% found once; its top ten account for 0.1%. A word on this clonotype: Its specificity is not known.

Whole-study findings and limits: The TCR sequencing and HLA analysis in the study involved a relatively small number of individuals, as the study acknowledged.

The controls, all healthy donors, were matched for age and sex. Negative isolation yielded CD8+ and CD4+ T cells; FACS enriched TEMRA cells. V is TRBV29-1 and J is TRBJ2-7, with 10 nucleotides matching TRBD1. Sequencing was carried out using CD4+ T cells from PBMCs. The clonotype originates from a human donor in good health. The CDR3 region has the DNA TGCAGCGTTCCCTACCGGGACAGGGGCTACGAGCAGTACTTC. Protein sequence: CSVPYRDRGYEQYF.